Listed below are T cell receptor beta chains from one sample, sequenced in a study of control samples from healthy donors and cancer patients. Libraries were prepared by immunoSEQ multiplex PCR; TCRdb keeps only in-frame clonotypes and omits some of them. The sample has under 200,000 clones, approximately 94% seen once. Source material: blood. Receptors were obtained from a woman aged 40 to 55 in good health. CDR3s include the opening cysteine and the closing phenylalanine or tryptophan. The order of the fields is CDR3 length, clone size, J gene, D gene, V gene, CDR3 DNA, CDR3 protein. A D gene is named only where the DNA matches it firmly. Expanded clones get a size class; other rows say once, few or many, or leave the size out.

15 - TRBJ2-7 TRBD1 TRBV6-5 TGTGCCAGCAGTCAGGGACAGGGCGGGTCCTACGAGCAGTACTTC CASSQGQGGSYEQYF
19 - TRBJ2-7 TRBD2 TRBV15 TGTGCCACCAGCCCGAAAACTAGGGGGGTAGCGGGAGGACTTTACGAGCAGTACTTC CATSPKTRGVAGGLYEQYF
14 - TRBJ1-6 - TRBV19 TGTGCCAGTAGTATTACCCAGGGGAATTCACCCCTCCACTTT CASSITQGNSPLHF
11 - TRBJ2-7 - TRBV2 TGTGCCAGCAGCGCTCAACTCGAGCAGTACTTC CASSAQLEQYF
17 - TRBJ2-2 - TRBV7-3 TGTGCCAGCAGCTCAATTCCAGGGGAACAGGACACCGGGGAGCTGTTTTTT CASSSIPGEQDTGELFF
16 - TRBJ2-7 - TRBV7-2 TGTGCCAGCAGCCTTTTTACGGGTCGTTCCCCCTACGAGCAGTACTTC CASSLFTGRSPYEQYF
13 - TRBJ2-1 TRBD1 TRBV6-1 TGTGCCAGCAGTGAATTGGGGACAGGGGAGCAGTTCTTC CASSELGTGEQFF
16 once TRBJ2-3 TRBD1 TRBV15 TGTGCCACCAGCAGAGGTAGGGGACAGGGCGCAGATACGCAGTATTTT CATSRGRGQGADTQYF
13 - TRBJ1-1 - TRBV5-4 TGTGCCAGCAGCTTGACAGCGGACACTGAAGCTTTCTTT CASSLTADTEAFF
14 - TRBJ1-5 TRBD1 TRBV24-1 TGTGCCACCAGTGATGGGACAGAAAATCAGCCCCAGCATTTT CATSDGTENQPQHF
12 - TRBJ2-7 TRBD1 TRBV27 TGTGCCAGCAGGACAGGGGGCTACGAGCAGTACTTC CASRTGGYEQYF
16 - TRBJ2-7 TRBD2 TRBV18 TGTGCCAGCTCACCCATGTCAGGACTAGCGGGAGACGAGCAGTACTTC CASSPMSGLAGDEQYF
15 - TRBJ2-4 TRBD1 TRBV19 TGTGCCAGTAGCCCAGGGGGTTTGGCCAAAAACATTCAGTACTTC CASSPGGLAKNIQYF
13 - TRBJ1-4 TRBD1 TRBV18 TGTGCCAGCTCACCCCGGGACAGGGAAAAACTGTTTTTT CASSPRDREKLFF
15 once TRBJ2-5 TRBD1 TRBV7-9 TGTGCCAGCAGCTTTGGACAGGGATGGCAAGAGACCCAGTACTTC CASSFGQGWQETQYF
15 - TRBJ1-1 - TRBV7-9 TGTGCCAGCAGCTTATCTGGACAGTTGGGCACTGAAGCTTTCTTT CASSLSGQLGTEAFF
15 - TRBJ2-2 TRBD2 TRBV6-5 TGTGCCAGCAGTCCTAGCGGCCCCGTTAATGGGGAGCTGTTTTTT CASSPSGPVNGELFF
13 - TRBJ2-1 TRBD2 TRBV30 TGTGCCTGGACTAGCGGGAGTGTTAATGAGCAGTTCTTC CAWTSGSVNEQFF
15 - TRBJ1-2 TRBD1 TRBV19 TGTGCCAGTAGTATAGATCGACAGGGGAACTATGGCTACACCTTC CASSIDRQGNYGYTF
16 - TRBJ1-3 - TRBV5-1 TGCGCCAGCAGCTTGGACGGAGGACACTCTGGAAACACCATATATTTT CASSLDGGHSGNTIYF
13 - TRBJ1-2 TRBD1 TRBV19 TGTGCCAGTAGTAAGGACAGGGTCTATGGCTACACCTTC CASSKDRVYGYTF
12 - TRBJ2-3 - TRBV19 TGTGCCAGTAGTATAGTCTGGCATACGCAGTATTTT CASSIVWHTQYF
16 - TRBJ1-3 - TRBV7-6 TGTGCCAGCAGCTTAGCGGGCAGTAGCTCTGGAAACACCATATATTTT CASSLAGSSSGNTIYF
16 - TRBJ1-6 - TRBV4-1 TGCGCCAGCAGCCAAGGCCGGGACACGGGCCGATCACCCCTCCACTTT CASSQGRDTGRSPLHF
13 - TRBJ1-2 - TRBV29-1 TGCAGCGTTGGGGGGGCAGGGGCTAATGGCTACACCTTC CSVGGAGANGYTF
15 - TRBJ1-2 - TRBV27 TGTGCCAGCAGTTTATCCTCCGGTGGGATGCATGGCTACACCTTC CASSLSSGGMHGYTF
13 - TRBJ1-2 TRBD1 TRBV6-2/TRBV6-3 TGTGCCAGCAGTAGAAAGGGGGCCCATGGCTACACCTTC CASSRKGAHGYTF
12 - TRBJ2-3 - TRBV6-2/TRBV6-3 TGTGCCAGCAGTTACGTGACAGATACGCAGTATTTT CASSYVTDTQYF